These 17 T cell receptor beta chains share one sample of origin, sequenced in a study of cytomegalovirus exposure and HLA in healthy donors. Measured with immunoSEQ multiplex PCR; TCRdb has only the in-frame clones, and not every one. The table shows 250,000 to 400,000 clones, with 88% occurring only once. Sequenced: PBMCs. Every receptor here comes from a man aged 30 to 45 in good health and CMV-seronegative.

The V and J genes are TRBV15 and TRBJ2-1, with 12 nucleotides matching TRBD2. The CDR3 has 16 residues. The V segment lost 0 bases and the J segment 5 bases; nucleotides outside the gene matches: 2. CDR1 is LNHNV, CDR2 YYDKDF, per germline (reference sequence). The CDR3 nucleotides are TGTGCCACCAGCAGAGAACTAGCGGGGGGCCACAATGAGCAGTTCTTC. Protein sequence: CATSRELAGGHNEQFF.

CDR3 sequence: CASSLGGHPLVRELFF. CDR3 DNA sequence: TGTGCCAGCAGCTTAGGCGGACATCCACTCGTGAGGGAGCTGTTTTTT. This rearrangement joins TRBV7-6 to TRBJ2-2, with TRBD1 as a possible D gene (5 bases). In germline, CDR1 is SGHVS, CDR2 FNYEAQ. With 1 base removed from V and 9 bases from J, the gap between germline ends came to 18 bases. CDR3 length: 16 residues.

This clone appeared a single time. The chain combines TRBV25-1 with TRBJ1-1, with TRBD1 identical over 7 bases. CDR3 length: 16 residues. Looked up from germline, CDR1 is MGHDK and CDR2 is SYGVNS. J was trimmed by 4 bases and V by 5 bases; bases with no gene match: 13. The CDR3 DNA follows: TGTGCCAGCAGTCGGGACAGCGGGCGATTGAGCACTGAAGCTTTCTTT. It specifies CASSRDSGRLSTEAFF.

This clone occurred once. This chain joins TRBV15 and TRBJ1-3; 8 bases match TRBD1. There are 15 residues in the CDR3. V dropped 5 bases and J dropped 0; count of bases not matched to a gene: 3. Germline assignment: CDR1 LNHNV and CDR2 YYDKDF (reference sequence). CDR3 DNA: TGTGCCACCAGCCAGGGGGCCTCCTCTGGAAACACCATATATTTT. The encoded protein is CATSQGASSGNTIYF.

The chain links TRBV7-9 to TRBJ2-7, with D tentatively TRBD1 (5 bases). V was pared by 7 bases and J by 2 bases, with 15 bases between. CDR1 SEHNR and CDR2 FQNEAQ come from the germline V gene (reference sequence). The CDR3 contains 14 residues. This chain's CDR3 is CASTPMGRAYEQYF. The CDR3 nucleotides are TGTGCCAGCACCCCAATGGGCAGGGCCTACGAGCAGTACTTC.

V and J are TRBV4-1 and TRBJ2-7, with 13 bases matching TRBD2. V was pared by 1 base and J by 4 bases, with 1 base of the junction left unmatched. The CDR3 covers 15 residues. CDR1 is MGHRA, CDR2 YSYEKL, per germline. The CDR3 loop is CASSQGLAGGYEQYF. The CDR3 bases are TGCGCCAGCAGCCAAGGACTAGCGGGGGGTTACGAGCAGTACTTC.

The chain combines TRBV11-3 with TRBJ2-2, with a weak D call TRBD2 (6 bases). CDR1 SGHNT and CDR2 YENEEA come from the germline V gene. V dropped 2 bases and J dropped 0 bases, with 10 bases sitting between them. The CDR3 sequence is 16 residues long. CDR3 sequence (DNA): TGTGCCAGCAGCTTAAAAGGGAGGTCGAACACCGGGGAGCTGTTTTTT. Residues: CASSLKGRSNTGELFF.

The chain uses TRBV18 and TRBJ1-2, with 7 bases aligning to TRBD1. The CDR3 consists of 14 residues. Germline V gene data show CDR1 as KGHSH and CDR2 as LQKENI. J lost 8 bases, V lost 3 bases, and 9 bases had no gene match. The CDR3 is CASSPTGAQGGYTF. The CDR3 DNA reads as TGTGCCAGCTCACCCACAGGGGCACAAGGCGGCTACACCTTC.

The rearrangement links TRBV27 to TRBJ2-1; D possibly corresponds to TRBD2 (6 bases). Germline CDR1 and CDR2: MNHEY and SMNVEV (reference sequence). V was pared by 8 bases and J by 7 bases, with 18 bases between. This CDR3 has 14 residues. CDR3 bases: TGTGCCAGCGCGGACCGGGGGAGAGGTAATGAGCAGTTCTTC. Protein product: CASADRGRGNEQFF.

The chain recombines TRBV11-2 with TRBJ1-2; 7 bases agree with TRBD1. The trim removed 5 bases at V and 3 bases at J, leaving 3 bases unmatched. The CDR3 contains 13 residues. Germline V gene sequence: CDR1 SGHAT, CDR2 FQNNGV. CDR3 nucleotide sequence: TGTGCCAGCAGCACCGGGACAGACTATGGCTACACCTTC. It specifies CASSTGTDYGYTF. Full variable domain (missing parts from reference TRBV11-2 and TRBJ1-2): EAGVAQSPRYKIIEKRQSVAFWCNPISGHATLYWYQQILGQGPKLLIQFQNNGVVDDSQLPKDRFSAERLKGVDSTLKIQPAKLEDSAVYLCASSTGTDYGYTFGSGTRLTVV.

CDR3 sequence (DNA): TGCAGCGTTGAAGCGCAGGGTAGCTATGGCTACACCTTC. It is translated as CSVEAQGSYGYTF. The chain is built from TRBV29-1 and TRBJ1-2, with D perhaps matching TRBD1 (5 bases). CDR3 length equals 13 residues. V dropped 1 base and J dropped 4 bases, with 10 bases sitting between them. From germline, CDR1 is SQVTM and CDR2 ANQGSEA.

The rearrangement links TRBV19 to TRBJ2-5, with 14 nucleotides matching TRBD2. The germline V gene has CDR1 LNHDA and CDR2 SQIVND (reference sequence). The ends lost 5 bases at V and 3 bases at J; junction bases unmatched: 5. CDR3 size: 16 residues. The chain's CDR3 is CASSSWTSGGKETQYF. CDR3 coding DNA: TGTGCCAGTAGTTCCTGGACTAGCGGGGGGAAAGAGACCCAGTACTTC.

The genes are TRBV7-9 and TRBJ2-3; 14 nucleotides agree with TRBD2. CDR3 length: 16 residues. CDR1 and CDR2 (germline): SEHNR, FQNEAQ (reference sequence). After removal of 5 bases from V and 2 bases from J, the junction contained 3 bases not matched to a gene. CDR3 loop: CASSLTSGGATDTQYF. The CDR3 DNA follows: TGTGCCAGCAGCCTGACTAGCGGGGGGGCCACAGATACGCAGTATTTT. The full variable domain, rest sourced from reference TRBV7-9 and TRBJ2-3, is DTGVSQNPRHKITKRGQNVTFRCDPISEHNRLYWYRQTLGQGPEFLTYFQNEAQLEKSRLLSDRFSAERPKGSFSTLEIQRTEQGDSAMYLCASSLTSGGATDTQYFGPGTRLTVL.

V gene TRBV7-2 combines with J gene TRBJ1-4; TRBD1 matches at 11 bases. Germline V CDR1 and CDR2: SGHTA, FQGNSA. The CDR3 totals 17 residues. The junction had 13 bases not matched to a gene; V was cut back by 9 bases and J by 4 bases. In DNA, the CDR3 is TGTGCCAGTAGCCTAAGGCGGGACAGGGGGATTAATGAAAAACTGTTTTTT. Its translation: CASSLRRDRGINEKLFF.

V is TRBV6-1 and J is TRBJ1-4, with 9 bases fitting TRBD1. This CDR3 comprises 15 residues. The junction had 9 bases not matched to a gene; V was cut back by 6 bases and J by 7 bases. CDR1 is MNHNS and CDR2 is SASEGT in the germline V gene. This chain's CDR3 is CASSGQGLRGEKLFF. The CDR3 DNA reads as TGTGCCAGCAGCGGACAGGGGCTCAGAGGTGAAAAACTGTTTTTT.

The chain uses TRBV19 and TRBJ2-4, with 8 bases identical to TRBD2. Germline V gene lookup returns CDR1 LNHDA and CDR2 SQIVND (reference sequence). This CDR3 is built from 17 residues. Trimming removed 6 bases from V and 2 bases from J; junction bases left unmatched: 12. The CDR3 region has the DNA TGTGCCAGTAGCGGGAATAGCGGGGATGGTACCAAAAACATTCAGTACTTC. The encoded protein is CASSGNSGDGTKNIQYF.

The V gene is TRBV12-5, the J gene TRBJ2-1, with a tentative D call TRBD2 (6 bases). The CDR3 totals 12 residues. V was clipped by 4 bases and J by 7 bases, with 8 bases between them. CDR1 LGHNT and CDR2 FRNRAP come from the germline V gene. This chain's CDR3 is CASGSGTNEQFF. DNA of the CDR3: TGTGCTAGTGGTTCCGGGACTAATGAGCAGTTCTTC.